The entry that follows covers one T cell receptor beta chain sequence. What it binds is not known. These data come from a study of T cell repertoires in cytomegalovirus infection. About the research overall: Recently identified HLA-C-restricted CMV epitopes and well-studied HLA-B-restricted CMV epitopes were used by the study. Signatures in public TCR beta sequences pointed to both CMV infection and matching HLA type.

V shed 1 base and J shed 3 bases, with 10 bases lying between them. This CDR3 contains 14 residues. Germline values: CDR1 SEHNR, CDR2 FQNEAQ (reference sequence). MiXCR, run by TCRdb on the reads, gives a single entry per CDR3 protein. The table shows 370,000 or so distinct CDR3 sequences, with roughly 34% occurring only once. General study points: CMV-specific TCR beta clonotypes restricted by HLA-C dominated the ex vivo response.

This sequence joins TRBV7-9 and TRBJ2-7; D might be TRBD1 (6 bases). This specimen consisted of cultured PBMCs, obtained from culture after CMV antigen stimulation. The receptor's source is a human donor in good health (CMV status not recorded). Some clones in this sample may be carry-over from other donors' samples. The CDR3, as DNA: TGTGCCAGCAGCTTAGAGTGGGACAACTACGAGCAGTACGTC. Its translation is CASSLEWDNYEQYV.